The rows below give T cell receptor beta chains drawn from one sample of a study of T cell changes during pregnancy in multiple sclerosis. Some clones are missing from TCRdb's copy, which holds only in-frame ones; the method was immunoSEQ multiplex PCR. The sample includes 58,000 or so clones, approximately 90% of them seen just once. The input for sequencing was peripheral blood, taken in the first trimester of pregnancy. All receptors derive from a female donor in good health, enrolled as a control in a pregnancy study. Each CDR3 is given with its conserved first and last residue. Fields, in order: J gene, D gene, V gene, clone size, CDR3 protein, CDR3 DNA. A D gene is named only where the DNA matches it firmly. Part of the rows lack a size; the others show once, few, many or a class for expanded clones.

TRBJ1-1 TRBD1 TRBV19 . CATIIQGVNTEAFF TGTGCCACCATTATACAGGGGGTGAACACTGAAGCTTTCTTT
TRBJ2-7 TRBD1 TRBV13 . CASSKRTGVLMIYEQYF TGTGCCAGCAGCAAACGGACAGGGGTTTTGATGATTTACGAGCAGTACTTC
TRBJ1-1 . TRBV30 . CAWMRDTEAFF TGTGCCTGGATGAGGGACACTGAAGCTTTCTTT
TRBJ1-3 . TRBV6-5 . CASSPGQGNTIYF TGTGCCAGCAGTCCAGGGCAAGGAAACACCATATATTTT
TRBJ1-2 TRBD1 TRBV11-2 . CASIQDRGLSYGYTF TGTGCCAGCATCCAGGACAGGGGGCTAAGCTATGGCTACACCTTC
TRBJ2-7 . TRBV7-2 few CASSSTPYEQYF TGTGCCAGCAGCTCTACCCCCTACGAGCAGTACTTC
TRBJ2-1 . TRBV7-9 . CASSLGLANEQFF TGTGCCAGCAGCTTAGGACTGGCAAATGAGCAGTTCTTC
TRBJ2-1 TRBD2 TRBV7-2 . CASSPPGLDRNEQFF TGTGCCAGCAGCCCGCCGGGACTAGATAGGAATGAGCAGTTCTTC
TRBJ2-1 . TRBV7-2 . CASSRTSRGGSYNEQFF TGTGCCAGCAGCCGGACCTCCCGAGGAGGCTCCTACAATGAGCAGTTCTTC
TRBJ2-1 TRBD2 TRBV27 . CVTSGSYNEQFF TGTGTCACTAGCGGGAGCTACAATGAGCAGTTCTTC
TRBJ1-2 . TRBV20-1 . CRERPGYTF TGCAGGGAGAGACCAGGCTACACCTTC
TRBJ2-2 TRBD2 TRBV30 . CAWTLAGTGELFF TGTGCCTGGACACTAGCGGGGACCGGGGAGCTGTTTTTT
TRBJ2-1 TRBD2 TRBV6-4 . CASSRLAGGDYNEQFF TGTGCCAGCAGTAGACTAGCGGGGGGCGACTACAATGAGCAGTTCTTC
TRBJ2-7 . TRBV21-1 . CASSTYRDRVNEQYF TGTGCCAGCAGCACCTACCGGGACAGGGTAAACGAGCAGTACTTC
TRBJ1-5 . TRBV6-1 . CASIIGIGQPQHF TGTGCCAGCATCATCGGGATAGGGCAGCCCCAGCATTTT
TRBJ1-1 . TRBV28 . CASSSWTENTEAFF TGTGCCAGCAGTTCCTGGACAGAAAACACTGAAGCTTTCTTT
TRBJ1-1 . TRBV5-4 . CASSFGQAEAFF TGTGCCAGCAGCTTCGGCCAGGCAGAAGCTTTCTTT
TRBJ2-3 . TRBV5-1 once CASRAGQSTDTQYF TGCGCCAGCAGGGCGGGTCAGAGCACAGATACGCAGTATTTT
TRBJ1-2 . TRBV25-1 . CASSESVLYGYTF TGTGCCAGCAGTGAATCCGTTCTCTATGGCTACACCTTC
TRBJ2-1 TRBD1 TRBV7-3 . CASSLKDRGSYNEQFF TGTGCCAGCAGCTTAAAAGACAGGGGTTCCTACAATGAGCAGTTCTTC
TRBJ1-1 TRBD1 TRBV19 . CASSRQGRTEAFF TGTGCCAGTAGTAGACAGGGTCGCACTGAAGCTTTCTTT
TRBJ2-5 . TRBV27 . CASSLADGLQETQYF TGTGCCAGCAGTTTGGCCGACGGACTACAAGAGACCCAGTACTTC
TRBJ1-2 TRBD1 TRBV10-2 . CASSGTGGPYGYTF TGCGCCAGCAGTGGGACAGGGGGGCCCTATGGCTACACCTTC
TRBJ2-3 TRBD1 TRBV28 . CASQQGATDTQYF TGTGCCAGCCAACAGGGGGCCACAGATACGCAGTATTTT
TRBJ2-2 . TRBV4-1 . CASSQGEAAGDTGELFF TGCGCCAGCAGCCAGGGCGAGGCCGCCGGGGACACCGGGGAGCTGTTTTTT
TRBJ1-4 . TRBV30 . CAWSVGLNEKLFF TGTGCCTGGAGTGTAGGACTTAATGAAAAACTGTTTTTT
TRBJ1-1 . TRBV9 . CASSVWSGFNTEAFF TGTGCCAGCAGCGTATGGTCCGGGTTTAACACTGAAGCTTTCTTT
TRBJ2-2 . TRBV7-3 once CASSPQGNTGELFF TGTGCCAGCAGCCCACAGGGGAACACCGGGGAGCTGTTTTTT
TRBJ2-7 . TRBV9 . CASSVGSAGLVHEQYF TGTGCCAGCAGCGTAGGATCGGCAGGGTTAGTCCACGAGCAGTACTTC
TRBJ2-7 TRBD1 TRBV13 . CASSMDRGGEQYF TGTGCCAGCAGCATGGACAGGGGCGGCGAGCAGTACTTC